One and the same sample provided the 24 T cell receptor beta chains below, sequenced in a study of regulatory T cells in long-lasting Graves disease. Regarding time point: newly diagnosed GD, antithyroid drugs for less than 3 months. RNA from PBMCs was the source of the TCR library. Investigators prepared the TCR beta libraries by applying iRepertoire HTBI primers and Arm-PCR of CDR3 regions. TCRdb passed the multiplex PCR reads through MiXCR, listing each CDR3 protein once. The top ten clones hold roughly a tenth of a sample with hundreds of thousands of distinct CDR3 sequences, roughly 14% of them seen once. This same sample was also taken into another study, of T cells in Graves' hyperthyroidism and ophthalmopathy.

This specimen was peripheral blood mononuclear cells (PBMCs), taken at new diagnosis, from a patient treated with antithyroid drugs. Every receptor here comes from a man between 25 and 39 years old with Graves disease.

In its sample, this clonotype was seen many times. V and J are TRBV20-1 and TRBJ2-7; 7 bases are a match to TRBD1. With 5 bases clipped from V and 5 bases from J, the junction kept 6 bases outside the gene matches. The CDR3 is 12 residues long. Per the germline V gene, CDR1 is DFQATT and CDR2 is SNEGSKA (reference sequence). The CDR3 loop reads CSAHRGWDEQYF. The CDR3 DNA is TGCAGTGCTCACAGGGGTTGGGACGAGCAGTACTTC.

V is TRBV29-1 and J is TRBJ1-2, with TRBD1 matching over 7 bases. The V gene end was trimmed by 6 bases and the J gene end by 2 bases; junction bases not matched to a gene: 18. The length of the CDR3 is 17 residues. Germline loops: CDR1 SQVTM, CDR2 ANQGSEA. The CDR3 region has the DNA TGCAGCGTCCGGATCACCAAGACAGGGAGTACCAACTATGGCTACACCTTC. Its protein is CSVRITKTGSTNYGYTF.

This clonotype has at least ten counts. V gene TRBV29-1 combines with J gene TRBJ2-1; 7 bases agree with TRBD2. Germline lookup yields CDR1 SQVTM and CDR2 ANQGSEA. Germline trimming cut 7 bases from V and 7 bases from J; bases unmatched to any gene: 7. The CDR3 length is 12 residues. The CDR3 bases are TGCAGCGCCACTGGGGGGGGAAATGAGCAGTTCTTC. Its translation: CSATGGGNEQFF.

This clonotype was observed many times. The V and J genes are TRBV20-1 and TRBJ2-7; D ambiguous. Trimming removed 1 base from V and 2 bases from J, with 9 bases in between. This CDR3 contains 13 residues. Germline CDR1 DFQATT, CDR2 SNEGSKA (reference sequence). The CDR3 is CSARGAEPYEQYF. The CDR3 bases are TGCAGTGCTAGAGGGGCAGAACCCTACGAGCAGTACTTC.

This clonotype was detected a few times. The chain carries TRBV19 and TRBJ2-3; D remains unclear. Germline V gives CDR1 LNHDA, CDR2 SQIVND (reference sequence). The V end was cut by 5 bases, the J end by 4 bases, with 7 bases between. The CDR3 has 12 residues. The CDR3 nucleotides read TGTGCCAGTAGTTTGCACGCAGATACGCAGTATTTT. It specifies CASSLHADTQYF.

V gene TRBV11-2 combines with J gene TRBJ2-1; 13 nucleotides match TRBD2. The length of the CDR3 is 18 residues. Trimming took 1 base from V and 2 from J; bases not matched to a gene: 5. Per the germline V gene, CDR1 is SGHAT and CDR2 is FQNNGV. CDR3 in DNA: TGTGCCAGCAGCTTAGGGACTAGCGGGAGCCGACCCTACAATGAGCAGTTCTTC. Encoded protein: CASSLGTSGSRPYNEQFF.

This clonotype appeared a few times. V and J are TRBV4-1 and TRBJ1-2; D not resolved. The V and J ends lost 0 bases and 1 base respectively, with 9 bases between them. From germline, CDR1 is MGHRA and CDR2 YSYEKL. This CDR3 region has 15 residues. CDR3 coding DNA: TGCGCCAGCAGCCAAGAACTGGGTGGTAACTATGGCTACACCTTC. This translates into CASSQELGGNYGYTF.

In the case of this clonotype: A much more abundant neighbour one base away suggests this may be a read error. This chain links TRBV6-2 or TRBV6-3 with TRBJ2-7; 8 bases map to TRBD1. The V gene's germline CDR1 is MNHEY and CDR2 SVGEGT. The CDR3 has 16 amino acids. The CDR3 coding sequence is TGTGCCAGCAGCCAACCCCGGACAGGGAAGGCCTACGAGCAGTGCTTC. It codes for CASSQPRTGKAYEQCF.

This clonotype was picked up a small number of times. The V and J genes are TRBV12-3 or TRBV12-4 and TRBJ2-4; D remains ambiguous. Trimming shortened V by 8 bases and J by 4 bases, and 9 bases separated the two germline ends. The CDR3 spans 12 residues. The DNA for the CDR3 is TGTGCCAGCGGCCCCGGAAAAAACATTCAGTACTTC. Translation gives CASGPGKNIQYF.

Many counts were recorded for this clonotype. The rearrangement joins TRBV24-1 to TRBJ2-3; TRBD2 agrees at 10 bases. Germline V gives CDR1 KGHDR, CDR2 SFDVKD. The CDR3 is made up of 16 amino acids. The junction had 5 bases not matched to a gene; V was cut back by 3 bases and J by 3 bases. DNA for the CDR3: TGTGCCACCAGTGATGCCCTAGCGGGAGTTACAGATACGCAGTATTTT. This translates into CATSDALAGVTDTQYF.

A few counts support this clonotype. The V and J genes are TRBV18 and TRBJ1-2; a weak D match, TRBD1 (6 bases). The CDR3 contains 16 residues. V was pared by 5 bases and J by 4 bases, with 20 bases between. Germline CDR1 reads KGHSH; CDR2 reads LQKENI. CDR3: CASSTSGTPFGYGYTF. The CDR3 DNA reads TGTGCCAGCTCAACATCCGGGACACCTTTCGGCTATGGCTACACCTTC.

The rearrangement uses TRBV28 and TRBJ1-4; perhaps TRBD1 as D (5 bases). Trimming cost V 5 bases and J 3 bases, with 10 bases left between them. Germline V gives CDR1 MDHEN, CDR2 SYDVKM. The CDR3 is 14 amino acids. Here the CDR3 DNA reads TGTGCCAGCAGTCCCGGGGGGGCTAATGAAAAACTGTTTTTT. Protein product: CASSPGGANEKLFF.

This clonotype showed up many times. The chain recombines TRBV24-1 with TRBJ2-1, with 14 nucleotides matching TRBD2. Trimming cost V 4 bases and J 2 bases; bases outside gene matches: 6. This CDR3 is built from 18 residues. Per germline, CDR1 KGHDR and CDR2 SFDVKD. Written as DNA, the CDR3 is TGTGCCACCAGTGACCCTGGACTAGCGGGAGGCCCCTACAATGAGCAGTTCTTC. This encodes CATSDPGLAGGPYNEQFF.

As concerns this clonotype: Being one base from a much bigger clone, this may be a read error. The chain links TRBV5-1 to TRBJ2-1; tentative D call: TRBD1 (7 bases). The CDR3 has 14 residues. Germline V gene sequence: CDR1 SGHRS, CDR2 YFSETQ. Trimming cost V 6 bases and J 10 bases, with 20 bases left between them. The CDR3 DNA sequence: TGCGCCAGCAACCCAGGGGGGCCTCTCTACGAGCAGTTCTTC. As protein: CASNPGGPLYEQFF.

The chain's CDR3 is CASSGTVRADTQYF. In DNA form, the CDR3 reads TGTGCCAGCAGCGGGACCGTGAGGGCAGATACGCAGTATTTT. The chain joins TRBV12-3 or TRBV12-4 to TRBJ2-3; the D gene could be TRBD1 or TRBD2 (5 bases each). V lost 6 bases to trimming and J lost 4 bases, with 14 bases between them. This CDR3 is built from 14 residues.

Ten or more counts support this clonotype. The CDR3 DNA is TGTGCCAGCAGTCCAGACTTCCAAGAGACCCAGTACTTC. Protein: CASSPDFQETQYF. The V gene is TRBV2, the J gene TRBJ2-5; D unresolved. With 5 bases removed from V and 1 base from J, the gap between germline ends came to 8 bases. CDR3 size: 13 residues. Germline CDR1 SNHLY, CDR2 FYNNEI.

This clonotype was observed at least ten times. This chain links TRBV28 with TRBJ2-1; TRBD2 agrees at 10 bases. This CDR3 comprises 16 residues. V shed 5 bases and J 4 bases; nucleotides not matched to a gene: 8. Germline CDR1 is MDHEN and CDR2 is SYDVKM. The CDR3 spells CASSLTAGGGYNEQFF. In DNA, the CDR3 is TGTGCCAGCAGTCTTACAGCGGGAGGGGGATACAATGAGCAGTTCTTC. Complete variable domain (other parts from reference TRBV28 and TRBJ2-1): DVKVTQSSRYLVKRTGEKVFLECVQDMDHENMFWYRQDPGLGLRLIYFSYDVKMKEKGDIPEGYSVSREKKERFSLILESASTNQTSMYLCASSLTAGGGYNEQFFGPGTRLTVL.

Ten or more counts support this clonotype. The V call is TRBV29-1, the J call TRBJ2-3; 8 bases fit TRBD2. There are 12 residues in the CDR3. The V gene end was trimmed by 5 bases and the J gene end by 4 bases; junction bases not matched to a gene: 2. Per germline, CDR1 SQVTM and CDR2 ANQGSEA. CDR3 sequence (DNA): TGCAGCGTTTTGCGGGAGGCAGATACGCAGTATTTT. This translates into CSVLREADTQYF.

The chain uses TRBV19 and TRBJ1-2; D call uncertain. The CDR3 length is 14 residues. From germline, CDR1 is LNHDA and CDR2 SQIVND (reference sequence). Between the trimmed V and J ends, which lost 3 bases and 4 bases, there was a span of 12 bases. The CDR3 DNA sequence: TGTGCCAGTAGTATTGTGGGAATGAGCTATGGCTACACCTTC. Protein: CASSIVGMSYGYTF.

About this clonotype: The CDR3 does not end in the conserved phenylalanine or tryptophan, so this is likely a read error. V gene TRBV12-3 or TRBV12-4 combines with J gene TRBJ1-3; TRBD1 might be the D (6 bases). The V end lost 5 bases, the J end lost 6 bases, and 17 bases lay between the germline ends. This CDR3 is built from 15 residues. CDR3 coding DNA: TGTGCCAGCAGTCCAAGGACAGCGGCGAAAAACACCATATATTCT. As protein: CASSPRTAAKNTIYS.

This clonotype was seen repeatedly, ten times or more. The gene calls are TRBV27 and TRBJ2-1; D remains unclear. V was trimmed by 6 bases and J by 10 bases, leaving 19 bases between them. The germline CDR1 and CDR2 sequences are MNHEY and SMNVEV (reference sequence). This CDR3 region has 14 residues. In DNA, the CDR3 is TGTGCCAGCAGCTCACAACTCCCATCGGGCGAGCAGTTCTTC. Translation: CASSSQLPSGEQFF.

The V call is TRBV24-1, the J call TRBJ2-3, with TRBD2 as a possible D gene (5 bases). In germline, CDR1 is KGHDR, CDR2 SFDVKD. V was shortened by 2 bases and J by 4 bases, with 12 bases between the two germline ends. The CDR3 is made up of 15 amino acids. The CDR3 protein is CATSDSIGGPDTQYF. Written as DNA, the CDR3 is TGTGCCACCAGTGATTCGATAGGAGGTCCAGATACGCAGTATTTT.

Turning to this clonotype: It is likely a read error: a sequence one base away is far more abundant. This CDR3 is CASSRTSGYNEQYF. The CDR3, as DNA: TGCGCCAGTAGTCGGACGAGTGGGTACAATGAGCAGTACTTC. This chain uses TRBV5-1 with TRBJ2-7; D remains ambiguous. From germline, CDR1 is SGHRS and CDR2 YFSETQ. The V end was cut by 8 bases, the J end by 7 bases, with 22 bases between. The CDR3 is made up of 14 amino acids. The full variable domain, completed using reference TRBV5-1 and TRBJ2-7, is KAGVTQTPRYLIKTRGQQVTLSCSPISGHRSVSWYQQTPGQGLQFLFEYFSETQRNKGNFPGRFSGRQFSNSRSEMNVSTLELGDSALYLCASSRTSGYNEQYFGPGTRLTVT.

V gene TRBV19 combines with J gene TRBJ2-1; 8 bases match TRBD1. The CDR3 consists of 20 residues. Germline V gene lookup returns CDR1 LNHDA and CDR2 SQIVND (reference sequence). With V trimmed by 5 bases and J by 0 bases, 18 bases remained unmatched. The CDR3, as DNA: TGTGCCAGTAGTTCGCCTACCCTATTCTCCGGGACAGGCTCCTACAATGAGCAGTTCTTC. Translation gives CASSSPTLFSGTGSYNEQFF.